The 6 T cell receptor beta chains reported below all come from one sample, sequenced in a study of Ad26.COV2.S vaccination and SARS-CoV-2 variants. The sample's treatment: 15 to 20 received Ad26.COV2.S at low or high dose, single or two shots; 5 received placebo; per-sample allocation not given. Material that was analyzed had been drawn on day 63 after the first vaccine or placebo injection. The assay was immunoSEQ multiplex PCR, and TCRdb's table has in-frame clones only and misses some. The sample lists approximately 460,000 clones; roughly nine tenths were seen once. The sequenced sample was peripheral blood, obtained in a trial of Ad26.COV2.S vaccine versus placebo. The receptors were sampled from a person between 18 and 65 years old who received the Ad26.COV2.S COVID-19 vaccine or a placebo.

The chain has TRBV2 and TRBJ1-6; 7 bases map to TRBD1. Germline values: CDR1 SNHLY, CDR2 FYNNEI. Unmatched junction bases numbered 4, after V lost 5 bases and J lost 0 bases. The CDR3 is 16 residues long. CDR3 region: CASSRQGSSYNSPLHF. The DNA of the CDR3 is TGTGCCAGCAGTCGACAGGGAAGCTCCTATAATTCACCCCTCCACTTT.

This chain joins TRBV7-8 and TRBJ2-7; TRBD1 aligns across 10 bases. The V and J ends lost 5 bases and 2 bases, in that order; junction bases with no gene match: 6. The CDR3 is made up of 15 amino acids. Germline CDR1 SGHVS, CDR2 FQNEAQ. The CDR3 region has the DNA TGTGCCAGCAGCCCTAGTGACAGGGGGCCCTACGAGCAGTACTTC. It encodes CASSPSDRGPYEQYF.

For this clone: This specimen includes other DNA sequences encoding the same CDR3. V gene TRBV9 combines with J gene TRBJ2-7, with D unclear. The ends were cut back, 0 bases at V and 1 base at J, with 8 bases in the middle. The V gene's germline CDR1 is SGDLS and CDR2 YYNGEE. This CDR3 is 14 amino acids long. CDR3: CASSVGWGSYEQYF. In DNA, the CDR3 is TGTGCCAGCAGCGTAGGGTGGGGTTCCTACGAGCAGTACTTC.

As concerns this clone: This sample includes further DNA sequences coding for the same CDR3. V and J are TRBV27 and TRBJ2-1; tentative D call: TRBD2 (6 bases). CDR1 MNHEY and CDR2 SMNVEV come from the germline V gene (reference sequence). V lost 6 bases and J lost 0, with 6 bases in between. There are 13 residues in the CDR3. The CDR3 sequence is CASSGSSYNEQFF. The DNA of the CDR3 is TGTGCCAGCAGCGGGAGCTCCTACAATGAGCAGTTCTTC.

The gene calls are TRBV30 and TRBJ2-1; a weak D match, TRBD2 (7 bases). V gave up 4 bases and J gave up 11 bases, with 15 bases separating them. Germline CDR1 is GTSNPN and CDR2 is SVGIG (reference sequence). CDR3 length equals 12 residues. The CDR3 reads CAWTGGGSQQFF. CDR3 DNA: TGTGCCTGGACTGGGGGGGGCTCGCAGCAGTTCTTC.

The chain links TRBV7-9 to TRBJ2-5, with TRBD2 matching over 11 bases. Germline CDR1 is SEHNR and CDR2 is FQNEAQ (reference sequence). V shed 5 bases and J 5 bases; nucleotides not matched to a gene: 7. CDR3 length: 15 residues. Here the CDR3 DNA reads TGTGCCAGCAGCCGTAGCGGGGGGGCCCCTGAGACCCAGTACTTC. Residues: CASSRSGGAPETQYF. The full variable domain, rest sourced from reference TRBV7-9 and TRBJ2-5, is DTGVSQNPRHKITKRGQNVTFRCDPISEHNRLYWYRQTLGQGPEFLTYFQNEAQLEKSRLLSDRFSAERPKGSFSTLEIQRTEQGDSAMYLCASSRSGGAPETQYFGPGTRLLVL.